Below, 16 T cell receptor beta chains from the same sample are listed, as sequenced in a study of OX40 agonist ivuxolimab in advanced cancers. TCRdb's copy holds only in-frame clones and misses some; the assay was immunoSEQ multiplex PCR. In the table there are fewer than 80,000 clones, almost 85% of which are singletons. This material consisted of CD4+ or CD8+ T cells sorted from blood, taken in a trial of the OX40 agonist ivuxolimab. The receptors shown here come from an adult with an advanced solid tumor such as melanoma, head and neck, liver or kidney cancer.

The chain carries TRBV7-9 and TRBJ1-1; weak D call: TRBD1 (5 bases). Germline CDR1 reads SEHNR; CDR2 reads FQNEAQ (reference sequence). With 2 bases removed from V and 4 bases from J, the gap between germline ends came to 14 bases. This CDR3 spans 15 amino acids. The CDR3 here is CASSLTRGRTTEAFF. The DNA for the CDR3 is TGTGCCAGCAGCTTAACGAGGGGTCGGACCACTGAAGCTTTCTTT.

This clone was seen a few times. The chain combines TRBV18 with TRBJ1-3; D unclear. This CDR3 region has 17 residues. CDR1 and CDR2 (germline): KGHSH, LQKENI. Between the trimmed V and J ends, which lost 2 bases and 0 bases, there was a span of 14 bases. The CDR3 here is CASSPSRPTSSGNTIYF. In nucleotides, the CDR3 is TGTGCCAGCTCACCATCGCGCCCGACGAGCTCTGGAAACACCATATATTTT. Full variable domain (missing parts from reference TRBV18 and TRBJ1-3): NAGVMQNPRHLVRRRGQEARLRCSPMKGHSHVYWYRQLPEEGLKFMVYLQKENIIDESGMPKERFSAEFPKEGPSILRIQQVVRGDSAAYFCASSPSRPTSSGNTIYFGEGSWLTVV.

The chain has TRBV7-9 and TRBJ2-7; a possible D gene is TRBD1 (5 bases). Germline V gene lookup returns CDR1 SEHNR and CDR2 FQNEAQ (reference sequence). The CDR3 is 12 residues long. Trimming took off 3 bases at V and 9 bases at J, with 12 bases between the two ends. CDR3 sequence: CASSFSTAGQYF. The CDR3 region has the DNA TGTGCCAGCAGCTTTTCGACAGCAGGGCAGTACTTC.

The CDR3 coding sequence is TGTGCCTGGAGGTTGGGTCAATCGGGGAGTTCCTACAATGAGCAGTTCTTC. As protein: CAWRLGQSGSSYNEQFF. The chain carries TRBV30 and TRBJ2-1, with D perhaps matching TRBD2 (5 bases). Germline V gene data show CDR1 as GTSNPN and CDR2 as SVGIG (reference sequence). V lost 3 bases to trimming and J lost 1 base, with 19 bases between them. The CDR3 spans 17 residues.

V usage is TRBV15 and J usage is TRBJ2-2; the D call may be TRBD1 or TRBD2 (5 bases each). The CDR3 is made up of 15 amino acids. V was trimmed by 8 bases and J by 5 bases, leaving 18 bases between them. Germline loops: CDR1 LNHNV, CDR2 YYDKDF (reference sequence). The CDR3 DNA follows: TGTGCCACCCAACAGGAGGTAGAAGAAACCGGGGAGCTGTTTTTT. This codes for CATQQEVEETGELFF.

The chain has TRBV4-2 and TRBJ2-2; possibly TRBD1 for D (6 bases). Germline V gives CDR1 LGHNA, CDR2 YNFKEQ. The length of the CDR3 is 15 residues. The V gene lost 2 bases and the J gene lost 2 bases, with 9 bases spanning the gap. CDR3 residues: CASSQRGGNTGELFF. DNA for the CDR3: TGTGCCAGCAGCCAACGAGGGGGAAACACCGGGGAGCTGTTTTTT.

The rearrangement joins TRBV19 to TRBJ1-5, with a weak D call TRBD1 (5 bases). The CDR3 has 12 amino acids. Germline CDR1 LNHDA, CDR2 SQIVND (reference sequence). V lost 7 bases and J 5 bases, leaving 9 bases between the germline ends. The chain's CDR3 is CASTTEYQPQHF. Written as DNA, the CDR3 is TGTGCCAGTACGACAGAATATCAGCCCCAGCATTTT. Drawing the rest from reference TRBV19 and TRBJ1-5, the complete variable domain is DGGITQSPKYLFRKEGQNVTLSCEQNLNHDAMYWYRQDPGQGLRLIYYSQIVNDFQKGDIAEGYSVSREKKESFPLTVTSAQKNPTAFYLCASTTEYQPQHFGDGTRLSIL.

This chain uses TRBV5-1 with TRBJ2-7; 10 nucleotides align to TRBD2. Germline CDR1 reads SGHRS; CDR2 reads YFSETQ. The CDR3 contains 17 residues. The J segment lost 0 bases and the V segment lost 1 base, leaving 7 bases of the junction unmatched. CDR3 protein: CASSLISGGLSSYEQYF. Here the CDR3 DNA reads TGCGCCAGCAGCTTGATTAGCGGGGGGCTTAGCTCCTACGAGCAGTACTTC.

The chain couples TRBV5-1 to TRBJ2-3; 7 bases are a match to TRBD1. V lost 1 base, J lost 4 bases, and 3 bases stayed unmatched. CDR3 length equals 14 residues. Germline CDR1 and CDR2: SGHRS and YFSETQ. Here the CDR3 reads CASSLTGAADTQYF. Here the CDR3 DNA reads TGCGCCAGCAGCTTGACAGGGGCGGCAGATACGCAGTATTTT.

The chain uses TRBV15 and TRBJ1-4; 7 bases align to TRBD1. Per germline, CDR1 LNHNV and CDR2 YYDKDF (reference sequence). V trimming: 1 base; J trimming: 8 bases; junction bases outside the gene matches: 7. CDR3 length equals 15 residues. The CDR3 DNA reads as TGTGCCACCAGCAGAGGGGTAGGGGGCGGAGAAAAACTGTTTTTT. Amino acid sequence: CATSRGVGGGEKLFF. The full variable domain, with the rest looked up from reference TRBV15 and TRBJ1-4, is DAMVIQNPRYQVTQFGKPVTLSCSQTLNHNVMYWYQQKSSQAPKLLFHYYDKDFNNEADTPDNFQSRRPNTSFCFLDIRSPGLGDTAMYLCATSRGVGGGEKLFFGSGTQLSVL.

The chain combines TRBV19 with TRBJ2-7; D possibly corresponds to TRBD2 (6 bases). V was clipped by 6 bases and J by 3 bases, with 12 bases between them. Per germline, CDR1 LNHDA and CDR2 SQIVND (reference sequence). This CDR3 region has 13 residues. The CDR3 reads CASSLAGGYEQYF. The CDR3 DNA sequence: TGTGCCAGTAGCCTAGCCGGGGGCTACGAGCAGTACTTC. The full variable domain, its missing parts supplied by reference TRBV19 and TRBJ2-7, is DGGITQSPKYLFRKEGQNVTLSCEQNLNHDAMYWYRQDPGQGLRLIYYSQIVNDFQKGDIAEGYSVSREKKESFPLTVTSAQKNPTAFYLCASSLAGGYEQYFGPGTRLTVT.

V usage is TRBV28 and J usage is TRBJ2-1; D may match TRBD1 or TRBD2 (5 bases each). Germline V lookup: CDR1 MDHEN, CDR2 SYDVKM. CDR3 length: 18 amino acids. Trimming removed 5 bases from V and 2 bases from J, with 22 bases in between. This CDR3 reads CASSPRTHSGPAYNEQFF. CDR3 DNA sequence: TGTGCCAGCAGTCCAAGGACGCACTCGGGACCTGCCTACAATGAGCAGTTCTTC.

This clone appeared once. J is TRBJ2-4 and V is TRBV6-5, with D possibly being TRBD1 or TRBD2 (6 bases each). V was cut by 1 base and J by 3 bases, with 13 bases left in between. The germline V gene encodes CDR1 MNHEY and CDR2 SVGAGI. The CDR3 is 16 residues long. This CDR3 is CASSYYGGLGKNIQYF. DNA of the CDR3: TGTGCCAGCAGTTACTACGGGGGCCTAGGCAAAAACATTCAGTACTTC.

V usage is TRBV5-1 and J usage is TRBJ2-1, with TRBD2 matching over 13 bases. V lost 3 bases, J lost 9 bases, and 9 bases stayed unmatched. CDR1 SGHRS and CDR2 YFSETQ come from the germline V gene. The CDR3 is made up of 16 amino acids. The CDR3 loop reads CASSSQGLAGVLEQFF. In DNA form, the CDR3 reads TGCGCCAGCAGCTCCCAAGGACTAGCGGGAGTTCTTGAGCAGTTCTTC.

This clone showed up just once. This chain uses TRBV9 with TRBJ2-5; TRBD2 matches 12 bases. CDR1 is SGDLS, CDR2 YYNGEE, per germline. Losses at the gene ends were 2 bases for V and 5 bases for J; bases not matched to a gene: 7. The CDR3 is 16 residues long. The CDR3 DNA sequence: TGTGCCAGCAGCGTCGCTAGCGGGGGGGCCCATGAGACCCAGTACTTC. It codes for CASSVASGGAHETQYF.

On this clone: This may be a read error: a much more frequent sequence differs by one nucleotide. The sample has other DNA sequences that encode this CDR3 too. The gene calls are TRBV30 and TRBJ2-7; D might be TRBD2 (5 bases). Germline CDR1 reads GTSNPN; CDR2 reads SVGIG (reference sequence). This CDR3 is built from 13 residues. DNA of the CDR3: TGTGCCTGGAGTGGTCGGGATTCCTACGAGCAGTACTTT. Its protein product is CAWSGRDSYEQYF.